These 11 T cell receptor beta chains share one sample of origin, sequenced in a study of T cell responses to AZD1222 COVID-19 vaccine. Assay used: immunoSEQ multiplex PCR; TCRdb lists only in-frame clones, some missing. The table has about 120,000 clones, 92% seen once. The specimen comprised peripheral blood, sampled 28 days after the second AZD1222 dose. The source of these receptors is an adult who received the AZD1222 COVID-19 vaccine.

This clone was seen a single time. This chain joins TRBV5-1 and TRBJ2-6, with 7 bases matching TRBD1. The germline V gene has CDR1 SGHRS and CDR2 YFSETQ. This CDR3 spans 17 amino acids. V shed 7 bases, J shed 0 bases, and the junction held 10 bases outside the gene matches. As DNA, the CDR3 is TGCGCCAGCTTAAAGACAGGGCTCTCCTCTGGGGCCAACGTCCTGACTTTC. Translation gives CASLKTGLSSGANVLTF.

The chain is built from TRBV28 and TRBJ2-7, with D hard to call. V dropped 7 bases and J dropped 6 bases, with 22 bases sitting between them. Germline V gene lookup returns CDR1 MDHEN and CDR2 SYDVKM. This CDR3 has 15 amino acids. Here the CDR3 reads CASTPPGDSNFEQYF. CDR3 bases: TGTGCCAGCACCCCCCCCGGAGACTCGAATTTCGAGCAGTACTTC.

V and J are TRBV9 and TRBJ1-1; tentatively, D is TRBD1 (6 bases). The CDR3 sequence is 15 residues long. Trimming stripped 3 bases from V and 3 bases from J, with 15 bases between. CDR1 and CDR2 (germline): SGDLS, YYNGEE. Here the CDR3 DNA reads TGTGCCAGCAGCGGTAAGGGGGGAAGGTACACTGAAGCTTTCTTT. It codes for CASSGKGGRYTEAFF.

The rearrangement links TRBV6-1 to TRBJ2-5; 10 nucleotides match TRBD2. Germline values: CDR1 MNHNS, CDR2 SASEGT. The CDR3 extends over 15 amino acids. V shed 2 bases and J 5 bases; nucleotides not matched to a gene: 5. The CDR3 here is CASSETAGGPETQYF. CDR3 nucleotides: TGTGCCAGCAGTGAAACAGCGGGAGGGCCGGAGACCCAGTACTTC.

The chain joins TRBV7-3 to TRBJ2-3; D is unresolved. The CDR3 length is 15 residues. Germline loops: CDR1 SGHTA, CDR2 FQGTGA. Trimming took off 6 bases at V and 1 base at J, with 14 bases between the two ends. The CDR3 spells CASSSPDIGTDTQYF. Written as DNA, the CDR3 is TGTGCCAGCAGTTCGCCAGATATTGGCACAGATACGCAGTATTTT.

V and J are TRBV2 and TRBJ2-4, with D possibly matching TRBD1 (6 bases). V lost 8 bases, J lost 5 bases, and 13 bases lay in between. This CDR3 has 13 amino acids. Looked up from germline, CDR1 is SNHLY and CDR2 is FYNNEI. The CDR3 region is CASLYGTQNIQYF. The CDR3 DNA reads as TGTGCCAGCCTATACGGGACACAAAACATTCAGTACTTC.

This chain's CDR3 is CASSWNAAGQSYNEQFF. The CDR3 nucleotides are TGCGCCAGCAGCTGGAATGCAGCGGGCCAATCCTACAATGAGCAGTTCTTC. The chain carries TRBV5-1 and TRBJ2-1, with D tentatively TRBD2 (6 bases). This CDR3 has 17 residues. From germline, CDR1 is SGHRS and CDR2 YFSETQ. Trimming removed 3 bases at V and 1 base at J, with 17 bases between.

The chain combines TRBV28 with TRBJ2-7; the D gene is possibly TRBD2 (6 bases). The CDR3 runs 13 residues. Germline CDR1 and CDR2: MDHEN and SYDVKM. V dropped 10 bases and J dropped 3 bases, with 16 bases sitting between them. DNA of the CDR3: TGTGCCATTACCGGAGGGGCCAACTACGAGCAGTACTTC. The encoded protein is CAITGGANYEQYF.

This rearrangement joins TRBV7-2 to TRBJ2-3; D is perhaps TRBD2 (5 bases). Germline V lookup: CDR1 SGHTA, CDR2 FQGNSA. This CDR3 spans 17 amino acids. V lost 3 bases, J lost 3 bases, and 19 bases lay in between. The CDR3 nucleotides are TGTGCCAGCAGCTTGCTCCCGCTAGCAAGGAGTACAGATACGCAGTATTTT. Its translation is CASSLLPLARSTDTQYF.

This chain uses TRBV9 with TRBJ2-1; 8 bases match TRBD1. The length of the CDR3 is 17 residues. V shed 3 bases, J shed 5 bases, and the junction held 13 bases outside the gene matches. The germline gives CDR1 SGDLS, CDR2 YYNGEE. The CDR3 sequence is CASSADTRQGSDNEQFF. CDR3 bases: TGTGCCAGCAGCGCGGATACTAGACAGGGGAGCGACAATGAGCAGTTCTTC.

A word on this clone: At one end, the junction sequence differs from germline, possibly due to a read error. The chain combines TRBV5-8 with TRBJ2-6; 9 bases agree with TRBD1. The CDR3 runs 14 residues. Germline values: CDR1 SGHTS, CDR2 YDEGEE. CDR3 sequence reads: CASSLADLGGQGPF. DNA of the CDR3: TGTGCCAGCAGCTTGGCCGATCTAGGGGGACAGGGTCCTTTC.